Below, 2 T cell receptor beta chains from the same sample are listed, as sequenced in a study of T-cell memory formation after mild COVID-19. One entry per CDR3 protein, called by TCRdb with MiXCR from the 5' RACE reads. The sample consists of fewer than 700,000 distinct CDR3 sequences, under 20% of them appearing once. Sequenced sample: PBMCs or a T cell subset sorted from them (not recorded which). These receptors originate from an adult woman who had mild COVID-19 (a few samples of this study predate the infection). Cell type and time point are not known.

This clonotype was picked up a small number of times. J is TRBJ2-7 and V is TRBV5-5; 8 bases match TRBD1. V shed 0 bases, J shed 6 bases, and the junction held 5 bases outside the gene matches. The CDR3 has 14 amino acids. CDR1 and CDR2 (germline): SGHKS, YYEKEE (reference sequence). As DNA, the CDR3 is TGTGCCAGCAGCTTGGCTGACAGGGGCGCCGAGCAGTACTTC. Translating it yields CASSLADRGAEQYF. Full variable domain (missing parts from reference TRBV5-5 and TRBJ2-7): DAGVTQSPTHLIKTRGQQVTLRCSPISGHKSVSWYQQVLGQGPQFIFQYYEKEERGRGNFPDRFSARQFPNYSSELNVNALLLGDSALYLCASSLADRGAEQYFGPGTRLTVT.

The chain carries TRBV6-5 and TRBJ1-2; no definite D call. The ends were cut back, 4 bases at V and 1 base at J, with 16 bases in the middle. From germline, CDR1 is MNHEY and CDR2 SVGAGI. The CDR3 runs 16 residues. CDR3 nucleotides: TGTGCCAGCAGTTGGCAGCCCCGGGAAGATAACTATGGCTACACCTTC. It is translated as CASSWQPREDNYGYTF.